The T cell receptor beta chain under discussion was sequenced for a study of CD8+ T cells in alopecia areata. About the study: Skin-grafted 7-10-week-old female C3H/HeJ mice received tissue from roughly 6-13-month-old C3H/HeJ donors with spontaneous alopecia. Whole-study findings and limits: Higher clonality and more expanded CD8+ clones appeared in lesional than normal scalp. Scalp specimens additionally yield sequences from normal skin's resident alphabeta T cells.

After isolation, RNA underwent reverse transcription to generate cDNA as the sequencing template. Repertoires were generated with immunoSEQ multiplex PCR, while TCRdb's copy carries only in-frame clones and drops some. Singletons are absent from the sample, which has some 110,000 clones. As regards this clone: What it binds is unknown. Gene names and germline refer to mouse. The CDR3 end is not reached by the read, which stops 4 residues before it; the germline J gene fills it in.

V was shortened by 1 base and J by 0 bases, with 9 bases between the two germline ends. Germline loops: CDR1 NNHDY, CDR2 SYVADS. The CDR3 is made up of 15 amino acids. This chain uses TRBV13-3 with TRBJ2-3; no firm D call. Sequenced sample: lesional skin. This TCR came from a C3H/HeJ mouse with alopecia areata. MHC haplotype of the mouse line: H2-k. CDR3 residues: CASSDPQNSAETLYF. CDR3 DNA, as far as it was read: TGTGCCAGCAGTGATCCCCAAAATAGTGCAGAA.